This TCR beta chain was captured by sequencing in a study of blood T cells in healthy people across ages. Across the whole study: With template switching, about one barcoded beta molecule was captured per two T cells.

V was cut by 2 bases and J by 5 bases, with 13 bases left in between. The V gene's germline CDR1 is SEHNR and CDR2 FQNEAQ (reference sequence). This CDR3 is built from 14 residues. This clonotype has only a few counts. The authors ran a second PCR of about 7 to 11 cycles using a sample-barcoded 5' primer and a J-beta primer mix. TCRdb processed the 5' RACE reads anew with MiXCR; each CDR3 protein has one entry. This table has some 1.7 million distinct CDR3 sequences, roughly 27% appearing once. The sequence was collected from a woman aged 25 to 45 in good health. V gene TRBV7-9 combines with J gene TRBJ2-7, with D maybe TRBD2 (5 bases). The specimen was blood. CDR3 nucleotides: TGTGCCAGCAGCTTATGGAGCCGGGGAAACGAGCAGTACTTC. Protein: CASSLWSRGNEQYF.